Shown below are 6 T cell receptor beta chains from a single sample sequenced in a study of a mutant IDH1 vaccine in newly diagnosed glioma. Assay: immunoSEQ multiplex PCR; the TCRdb copy retains only in-frame clones and omits some. The top ten clones hold 3.6% of a sample with around 17,000 clones, nearly 97% of them seen once. Sample time point: baseline, week 1 (first vaccination visit). As for treatment: pre-vaccination baseline after standard-of-care therapy. The sequencing here drew on peripheral blood mononuclear cells (PBMCs), taken from a glioma patient treated with radiotherapy, temozolomide or both. These receptors all come from a woman aged 18-30 years with glioma. Some clones in this sample may be carry-over from other donors' samples.

The chain recombines TRBV11-2 with TRBJ2-7, with a possible D match to TRBD2 (5 bases). CDR3 length: 13 amino acids. V lost 0 bases, J lost 7 bases, and 10 bases lay in between. CDR1 and CDR2 from the germline V gene are SGHAT and FQNNGV. CDR3 region: CASSLDGVGEQYF. The CDR3 nucleotides are TGTGCCAGCAGCTTAGACGGGGTGGGAGAGCAGTACTTC.

The chain carries TRBV28 and TRBJ1-4; D not resolved. The ends were cut back, 8 bases at V and 8 bases at J, with 18 bases in the middle. Germline V gene sequence: CDR1 MDHEN, CDR2 SYDVKM. The CDR3 is 14 amino acids. This chain's CDR3 is CASLNRQGKEKLFF. CDR3 nucleotide sequence: TGTGCCAGCCTCAATAGGCAAGGGAAGGAAAAACTGTTTTTT.

The genes are TRBV13 and TRBJ2-7; 9 bases map to TRBD2. CDR1 and CDR2 from the germline V gene are PRHDT and FYEKMQ (reference sequence). The CDR3 sequence is 13 residues long. V shed 5 bases and J 6 bases; nucleotides not matched to a gene: 5. The CDR3 DNA follows: TGTGCCAGCAGCCAGGGACTAGCTGTCGAGCAGTACTTC. This translates into CASSQGLAVEQYF.

V gene TRBV6-1 combines with J gene TRBJ1-1, with D possibly being TRBD1 (6 bases). Between the trimmed V and J ends, which lost 7 bases and 3 bases, there was a span of 18 bases. Germline V gene data show CDR1 as MNHNS and CDR2 as SASEGT. CDR3 length equals 15 residues. This CDR3 reads CASTGTPRQDTEAFF. The CDR3 nucleotides read TGTGCCAGCACCGGGACACCTAGGCAGGACACTGAAGCTTTCTTT.

The rearrangement uses TRBV5-8 and TRBJ1-5; D is unclear. The CDR3 consists of 15 residues. CDR1 is SGHTS, CDR2 YDEGEE, per germline. V was clipped by 1 base and J by 1 base, with 9 bases between them. The CDR3 here is CASSLSGKSNQPQHF. As DNA, the CDR3 is TGTGCCAGCAGCTTGTCGGGGAAAAGCAATCAGCCCCAGCATTTT.

The DNA of the CDR3 is TGTGCCTGGAGTGTAGGGGGGGACTATGGCTACACCTTC. This translates into CAWSVGGDYGYTF. This chain joins TRBV30 and TRBJ1-2; the D gene is possibly TRBD1 (6 bases). The CDR3 covers 13 residues. In germline, CDR1 is GTSNPN, CDR2 SVGIG (reference sequence). V was pared by 0 bases and J by 3 bases, with 8 bases between. Full variable domain (remainder filled in from reference TRBV30 and TRBJ1-2): SQTIHQWPATLVQPVGSPLSLECTVEGTSNPNLYWYRQAAGRGLQLLFYSVGIGQISSEVPQNLSASRPQDRQFILSSKKLLLSDSGFYLCAWSVGGDYGYTFGSGTRLTVV.